These 18 T cell receptor beta chains came from one sample sequenced in a study of cytomegalovirus exposure and HLA in healthy donors. PCR employed 60 Vbeta and 13 Jbeta primers. Generated by immunoSEQ multiplex PCR, the TCRdb table keeps only in-frame clones and is missing some. This table has 200,000 to 250,000 clones, roughly 80% appearing once. The sample was PBMCs. The receptors come from a woman aged 40 to 55 in good health and CMV-seropositive.

The rearrangement uses TRBV19 and TRBJ2-5; 7 nucleotides align to TRBD2. This CDR3 is built from 13 residues. The V segment lost 4 bases and the J segment 4 bases; nucleotides outside the gene matches: 3. Germline V CDR1 and CDR2: LNHDA, SQIVND (reference sequence). Here the CDR3 DNA reads TGTGCCAGTAGTAGGGGACTACCAGAGACCCAGTACTTC. Translated: CASSRGLPETQYF.

The rearrangement links TRBV4-3 to TRBJ2-3; D might be TRBD2 (6 bases). The CDR3 runs 15 residues. CDR1 is LGHNA, CDR2 YSLEER, per germline. Between the trimmed V and J ends, which lost 1 base and 2 bases, there was a span of 10 bases. The CDR3 nucleotides read TGCGCCAGCAGCCAAGGATGGGGGGACACAGATACGCAGTATTTT. This codes for CASSQGWGDTDTQYF.

CDR3 DNA: TGCAGCGCCGACAGGCTAGGTACCGCCGGGGAGCTGTTTTTT. It is translated as CSADRLGTAGELFF. The chain recombines TRBV29-1 with TRBJ2-2; perhaps TRBD1 as D (6 bases). CDR3 size: 14 residues. V was pared by 7 bases and J by 6 bases, with 18 bases between. Germline values: CDR1 SQVTM, CDR2 ANQGSEA.

V is TRBV4-2 and J is TRBJ2-5, with TRBD1 matching 10 bases. The CDR3 contains 18 residues. Trimming removed 1 base from V and 5 bases from J; junction bases left unmatched: 13. Germline CDR1 reads LGHNA; CDR2 reads YNFKEQ. The CDR3 loop is CASSQGGAGTGAVETQYF. For the CDR3, the DNA is TGTGCCAGCAGCCAAGGTGGGGCAGGGACAGGGGCGGTGGAGACCCAGTACTTC.

The V gene is TRBV7-8, the J gene TRBJ2-7; D gene unclear. In germline, CDR1 is SGHVS, CDR2 FQNEAQ. This CDR3 spans 13 amino acids. Trimming shortened V by 1 base and J by 3 bases, and 7 bases separated the two germline ends. The CDR3 reads CASSLVVGYEQYF. CDR3 in DNA: TGTGCCAGCAGCTTAGTCGTCGGCTACGAGCAGTACTTC.

The CDR3, as DNA: TGCGCCAGCAGCCAAACCTTGGCGGGCCCCTCCTACAATGAGCAGTTCTTC. Its translation is CASSQTLAGPSYNEQFF. The chain joins TRBV5-1 to TRBJ2-1; D possibly corresponds to TRBD2 (5 bases). The CDR3 consists of 17 residues. Germline V gene sequence: CDR1 SGHRS, CDR2 YFSETQ. Trimming took 4 bases from V and 0 from J, leaving 17 bases between them.

The V and J genes are TRBV10-3 and TRBJ1-3, with a weak D call TRBD1 (5 bases). The CDR3 contains 16 residues. V dropped 11 bases and J dropped 0 bases, with 20 bases sitting between them. CDR1 and CDR2 from the germline V gene are ENHRY and SYGVKD. CDR3 in amino acids: CAAGGRQTSSGNTIYF. CDR3 nucleotide sequence: TGTGCCGCCGGGGGGAGGCAGACGAGCTCTGGAAACACCATATATTTT.

This clone occurred once. This chain connects TRBV7-8 to TRBJ2-7; tentatively, D is TRBD2 (6 bases). V was shortened by 0 bases and J by 0 bases, with 9 bases between the two germline ends. This CDR3 spans 15 amino acids. CDR1 and CDR2 from the germline V gene are SGHVS and FQNEAQ. CDR3 sequence (DNA): TGTGCCAGCAGCTTAGCTAGGGACTCCTCCTACGAGCAGTACTTC. The encoded protein is CASSLARDSSYEQYF.

This clone occurred once. V gene TRBV19 combines with J gene TRBJ1-2; D is unclear. Trimming took 3 bases from V and 1 from J, leaving 12 bases between them. The CDR3 has 15 amino acids. The germline V gene has CDR1 LNHDA and CDR2 SQIVND (reference sequence). The CDR3 bases are TGTGCCAGTAGTATCCCCCCGGGGATTAACTATGGCTACACCTTC. Protein: CASSIPPGINYGYTF.

In this sample, this clone turned up once. A read error may account for a junction end that differs from germline. The genes are TRBV4-3 and TRBJ1-2; TRBD1 aligns across 7 bases. The length of the CDR3 is 15 residues. Germline CDR1 reads LGHNA; CDR2 reads YSLEER. CDR3 protein: CVSSQDRAGGYGYTF. CDR3 sequence (DNA): TGCGTCAGCAGCCAAGACAGGGCAGGCGGCTATGGCTACACCTTC.

The genes are TRBV11-1 and TRBJ2-7; D may be TRBD1 (6 bases). Germline lookup yields CDR1 SGHAT and CDR2 FQDESV (reference sequence). V was cut by 1 base and J by 4 bases, with 11 bases left in between. This CDR3 spans 14 amino acids. The CDR3 is CASSLGDRFYEQYF. The CDR3 nucleotides are TGTGCCAGCAGCTTAGGAGACAGGTTTTACGAGCAGTACTTC.

CDR3 nucleotide sequence: TGTGCCAGCATTCCCAACCCCTTGAGAGGCACTGAAGCTTTCTTT. Its translation: CASIPNPLRGTEAFF. This rearrangement joins TRBV6-6 to TRBJ1-1; D uncertain. Germline loops: CDR1 MNHNY, CDR2 SVGAGI (reference sequence). V was trimmed by 7 bases and J by 4 bases, leaving 19 bases between them. The CDR3 sequence is 15 residues long.

The chain links TRBV5-1 to TRBJ1-3; a weak D match, TRBD1 (5 bases). CDR1 is SGHRS and CDR2 is YFSETQ in the germline V gene. V was shortened by 2 bases and J by 3 bases, with 12 bases between the two germline ends. The length of the CDR3 is 15 residues. CDR3 sequence: CASSFRGGRGNTIYF. In DNA, the CDR3 is TGCGCCAGCAGCTTTCGGGGGGGACGTGGAAACACCATATATTTT.

This clone was recorded a few times. The chain carries TRBV10-3 and TRBJ1-1; 7 bases agree with TRBD1. The CDR3 runs 14 residues. Trimming at V came to 10 bases and at J to 1 base, leaving 9 bases not matched to a gene. The germline gives CDR1 ENHRY, CDR2 SYGVKD. The DNA of the CDR3 is TGTGCCACCCCCGAGGGACAGACGAACACTGAAGCTTTCTTT. Protein: CATPEGQTNTEAFF.

This clone has only one observation. This chain joins TRBV2 and TRBJ1-5; tentatively, D is TRBD1 (5 bases). V lost 3 bases and J 1 base, leaving 10 bases between the germline ends. Germline V CDR1 and CDR2: SNHLY, FYNNEI. The CDR3 is 15 amino acids. The CDR3 bases are TGTGCCAGCAGTGAGTCAGGGTGGAGCAATCAGCCCCAGCATTTT. Its translation is CASSESGWSNQPQHF.

The rearrangement joins TRBV6-5 to TRBJ1-6; TRBD1 aligns across 7 bases. The CDR3 consists of 16 residues. Looked up from germline, CDR1 is MNHEY and CDR2 is SVGAGI. V lost 0 bases to trimming and J lost 10 bases; unmatched junction nucleotides: 9. Here the CDR3 reads CASSYSGQLPGSPLHF. The CDR3 DNA is TGTGCCAGCAGTTACTCGGGACAGCTCCCTGGGTCACCCCTCCACTTT.

For the CDR3, the DNA is TGTGCCAGCAGTGATAGGGGAAGCTCCTACAATGAGCAGTTCTTC. Translated: CASSDRGSSYNEQFF. V gene TRBV6-4 combines with J gene TRBJ2-1, with D possibly matching TRBD1 (5 bases). The CDR3 is 15 residues long. Germline V CDR1 and CDR2: MRHNA, SNTAGT. The germline V and J ends were trimmed by 3 bases and 0 bases, with 9 bases remaining between them.

This chain uses TRBV6-5 with TRBJ1-3; 8 nucleotides agree with TRBD1. In germline, CDR1 is MNHEY, CDR2 SVGAGI. This CDR3 is built from 15 residues. The V gene end was trimmed by 6 bases and the J gene end by 3 bases; junction bases not matched to a gene: 7. The CDR3 loop is CASSPGGAGGNTIYF. DNA for the CDR3: TGTGCCAGCAGCCCAGGGGGCGCTGGTGGAAACACCATATATTTT.